What follows are 27 T cell receptor beta chains derived from one specimen sequenced in a study of blood T cell repertoires in COVID-19. The data were produced by immunoSEQ multiplex PCR, yet TCRdb's version contains in-frame clones alone and is incomplete. Counted here are hundreds of thousands of clones, about 90% occurring once; the ten biggest clones make up under 4%. Sequences were obtained from peripheral blood. These receptors were collected from a man between 18 and 35 years old with active or convalescent COVID-19.

The chain combines TRBV11-2 with TRBJ2-1; 12 nucleotides agree with TRBD2. There are 18 residues in the CDR3. V was pared by 5 bases and J by 0 bases, with 8 bases of the junction left unmatched. Germline-derived CDR1 and CDR2 are SGHAT and FQNNGV. The CDR3 is CASSLGLAGQSSYNEQFF. The CDR3 nucleotides read TGTGCCAGCAGCCTCGGACTAGCGGGGCAAAGCTCCTACAATGAGCAGTTCTTC.

CDR3: CASSVRGENTEAFF. Written as DNA, the CDR3 is TGTGCCAGCAGCGTACGGGGGGAGAACACTGAAGCTTTCTTT. V is TRBV9 and J is TRBJ1-1; TRBD1 is a possible D gene (5 bases). The CDR3 has 14 amino acids. Germline V gives CDR1 SGDLS, CDR2 YYNGEE. V lost 1 base and J 1 base, leaving 8 bases between the germline ends.

The chain is built from TRBV18 and TRBJ2-1; 11 bases agree with TRBD2. J lost 9 bases, V lost 0 bases, and 7 bases had no gene match. The germline CDR1 and CDR2 sequences are KGHSH and LQKENI. This CDR3 spans 16 amino acids. CDR3 loop: CASSPPTLAGVAEQFF. CDR3 DNA: TGTGCCAGCTCACCACCGACACTAGCGGGAGTTGCTGAGCAGTTCTTC.

V usage is TRBV7-3 and J usage is TRBJ2-1; TRBD2 aligns across 9 bases. The CDR3 runs 15 residues. J was trimmed by 7 bases and V by 2 bases; bases with no gene match: 6. Germline V gene data show CDR1 as SGHTA and CDR2 as FQGTGA. CDR3: CASSLYSSGINEQFF. In DNA form, the CDR3 reads TGTGCCAGCAGCTTATACTCTAGCGGGATAAATGAGCAGTTCTTC. The full variable domain, completed using reference TRBV7-3 and TRBJ2-1, is GAGVSQTPSNKVTEKGKYVELRCDPISGHTALYWYRQSLGQGPEFLIYFQGTGAADDSGLPNDRFFAVRPEGSVSTLKIQRTERGDSAVYLCASSLYSSGINEQFFGPGTRLTVL.

The J gene is TRBJ2-5, the V gene TRBV6-5; D possibly corresponds to TRBD1 (6 bases). CDR1 is MNHEY and CDR2 is SVGAGI in the germline V gene. The V end lost 2 bases, the J end lost 5 bases, and 18 bases lay between the germline ends. The CDR3 extends over 16 amino acids. CDR3 region: CASSYEGTRRMETQYF. CDR3 bases: TGTGCCAGCAGTTACGAAGGGACACGCAGGATGGAGACCCAGTACTTC.

V gene TRBV2 combines with J gene TRBJ1-5; 10 bases are shared with TRBD1. Germline values: CDR1 SNHLY, CDR2 FYNNEI. The CDR3 is 14 amino acids. The V and J ends lost 7 bases and 6 bases, in that order; junction bases with no gene match: 6. The CDR3 DNA follows: TGTGCCAGCACCTGGGACAGGGGAAGTCAGCCCCAGCATTTT. Translating it yields CASTWDRGSQPQHF.

As DNA, the CDR3 is TGTGCCAGCAGGTTTGGGACAGTGGAATTCCTCCACTTT. Protein: CASRFGTVEFLHF. This rearrangement joins TRBV11-2 to TRBJ1-6, with 7 bases lining up with TRBD1. Per the germline V gene, CDR1 is SGHAT and CDR2 is FQNNGV. The CDR3 runs 13 residues. The trim removed 6 bases at V and 15 bases at J, leaving 11 bases unmatched.

The chain is built from TRBV19 and TRBJ2-5, with TRBD1 matching over 9 bases. The CDR3 contains 15 residues. Trimming took 5 bases from V and 5 from J; bases not matched to a gene: 9. Germline loops: CDR1 LNHDA, CDR2 SQIVND (reference sequence). The CDR3 sequence is CASSRTGGAGETQYF. The DNA for the CDR3 is TGTGCCAGTAGTCGAACAGGGGGCGCGGGGGAGACCCAGTACTTC.

The V and J genes are TRBV6-2 or TRBV6-3 and TRBJ2-7; D gene unclear. Germline CDR1 is MNHEY and CDR2 is SVGEGT. Trimming shortened V by 6 bases and J by 4 bases, and 10 bases separated the two germline ends. CDR3 length equals 12 residues. As DNA, the CDR3 is TGTGCCAGCAGCCTCCCTCGTTACGAGCAGTACTTC. Translated: CASSLPRYEQYF.

This sequence joins TRBV7-3 and TRBJ2-1; D may be TRBD2 (5 bases). Deletions cut 5 bases from V and 9 bases from J, with 20 bases between. The V gene's germline CDR1 is SGHTA and CDR2 FQGTGA. This CDR3 is 15 amino acids long. For the CDR3, the DNA is TGTGCCAGCAGCCCGACCGGGGTGGGTCAGAGTGAGCAGTTCTTC. It codes for CASSPTGVGQSEQFF.

V is TRBV5-1 and J is TRBJ1-1, with no clear D. Germline-derived CDR1 and CDR2 are SGHRS and YFSETQ. The V gene lost 3 bases and the J gene lost 2 bases, with 17 bases spanning the gap. The CDR3 is made up of 16 amino acids. In DNA, the CDR3 is TGCGCCAGCAGCTCAATTTTGCTCGGAGATAACACTGAAGCTTTCTTT. Its translation: CASSSILLGDNTEAFF.

The chain has TRBV10-2 and TRBJ1-2; maybe TRBD1 (5 bases). Trimming took off 5 bases at V and 6 bases at J, with 10 bases between the two ends. The CDR3 spans 12 residues. Germline V CDR1 and CDR2: WSHSY, SAAADI. In nucleotides, the CDR3 is TGCGCCAGCAGTTCAGGAGGGGATGGCTACACCTTC. Its protein product is CASSSGGDGYTF.

The chain recombines TRBV6-5 with TRBJ2-1; possibly TRBD2 for D (5 bases). This CDR3 is built from 15 residues. Trimming stripped 5 bases from V and 2 bases from J, with 13 bases between. Germline V gene data show CDR1 as MNHEY and CDR2 as SVGAGI. Written as DNA, the CDR3 is TGTGCCAGCAGTAAGGACTGGCAAACCTACAATGAGCAGTTCTTC. This sequence encodes CASSKDWQTYNEQFF.

CDR3 region: CSVPGTSGTRIPDTQYF. CDR3 in DNA: TGCAGCGTTCCCGGGACTAGCGGGACTAGAATCCCAGATACGCAGTATTTT. The chain couples TRBV29-1 to TRBJ2-3, with 13 positions matching TRBD2. Germline trimming cut 5 bases from V and 4 bases from J; bases unmatched to any gene: 12. In germline, CDR1 is SQVTM, CDR2 ANQGSEA. This CDR3 has 17 residues.

V is TRBV7-2 and J is TRBJ2-3, with 8 positions matching TRBD1. Germline V gene sequence: CDR1 SGHTA, CDR2 FQGNSA. Losses at the gene ends were 5 bases for V and 2 bases for J; bases not matched to a gene: 15. The CDR3 runs to 18 residues. CDR3 amino acids: CASSHRGAGGSNTDTQYF. DNA of the CDR3: TGTGCCAGCAGCCACAGGGGGGCGGGTGGATCAAACACAGATACGCAGTATTTT.

There are a few counts of this clone. V gene TRBV2 combines with J gene TRBJ1-5; D remains ambiguous. V lost 2 bases, J lost 0 bases, and 5 bases lay in between. Germline V gene sequence: CDR1 SNHLY, CDR2 FYNNEI. There are 14 residues in the CDR3. The DNA for the CDR3 is TGTGCCAGCAGTGAATCCTATAGCAATCAGCCCCAGCATTTT. Its protein is CASSESYSNQPQHF.

The J gene is TRBJ2-7, the V gene TRBV10-2; TRBD1 matches at 8 bases. Germline assignment: CDR1 WSHSY and CDR2 SAAADI. V lost 6 bases and J lost 5; bases outside the gene matches: 12. The CDR3 loop spans 15 amino acids. In nucleotides, the CDR3 is TGCGCCAGCAGAGAAGGACAGGGACTTGCCCACGAGCAGTACTTC. Protein: CASREGQGLAHEQYF.

The count of this clone is one. This chain's CDR3 is CASSPTRGNQETQYF. The CDR3, as DNA: TGTGCCAGCAGCCCTACGAGGGGGAACCAAGAGACCCAGTACTTC. The V gene is TRBV7-9, the J gene TRBJ2-5, with D possibly matching TRBD1 (6 bases). Trimming took off 5 bases at V and 0 bases at J, with 13 bases between the two ends. The CDR3 has 15 amino acids. Germline CDR1 and CDR2: SEHNR and FQNEAQ (reference sequence).

The rearrangement uses TRBV4-3 and TRBJ2-5, with a weak D call TRBD1 (5 bases). V was pared by 1 base and J by 1 base, with 10 bases between. The CDR3 is made up of 15 amino acids. Germline V lookup: CDR1 LGHNA, CDR2 YSLEER. CDR3 nucleotides: TGCGCCAGCAGCCAAGGTTGGCAGGGCCAAGAGACCCAGTACTTC. Its protein product is CASSQGWQGQETQYF.

V is TRBV4-3 and J is TRBJ1-3; D gene unclear. This CDR3 comprises 19 residues. Germline loops: CDR1 LGHNA, CDR2 YSLEER. V was cut by 1 base and J by 4 bases, with 23 bases left in between. The CDR3 DNA reads as TGCGCCAGCAGCCAAGGGCCGCCCTCAGACACCGGTGGAGGAAACACCATATATTTT. Translating gives CASSQGPPSDTGGGNTIYF.

This clone was seen just once. For the CDR3, the DNA is TGTGCCAGCAGTTTGATCGCAGGGGTTGGGGAAAAACTGTTTTTT. This codes for CASSLIAGVGEKLFF. V and J are TRBV28 and TRBJ1-4; D possibly corresponds to TRBD1 (6 bases). Trimming pared 3 bases from V and 8 bases from J, leaving 16 bases between. Germline assignment: CDR1 MDHEN and CDR2 SYDVKM. The CDR3 length is 15 residues.

The chain has TRBV14 and TRBJ1-2; 7 nucleotides match TRBD1. CDR3 size: 15 residues. The germline gives CDR1 SGHDN, CDR2 FVKESK. J was trimmed by 8 bases and V by 2 bases; bases with no gene match: 11. Written as DNA, the CDR3 is TGTGCCAGCAGCCAATGGTTAACAGGGGAAGAGGGCTACACCTTC. Residues: CASSQWLTGEEGYTF.

The gene calls are TRBV20-1 and TRBJ1-1, with TRBD1 matching over 9 bases. In germline, CDR1 is DFQATT, CDR2 SNEGSKA (reference sequence). The CDR3 has 11 amino acids. Here the CDR3 reads CSRQGGGTAFF. CDR3 sequence (DNA): TGCAGCAGACAGGGGGGCGGAACAGCTTTCTTT.

The chain is built from TRBV7-8 and TRBJ2-1; 11 nucleotides line up with TRBD2. Per the germline V gene, CDR1 is SGHVS and CDR2 is FQNEAQ. The V segment lost 3 bases and the J segment 2 bases; nucleotides outside the gene matches: 15. This CDR3 is 20 amino acids long. The CDR3 DNA reads as TGTGCCAGCAGCTTCACCCGGAGTAGCGGGAGGGCCGGGGCCTACAATGAGCAGTTCTTC. Translation gives CASSFTRSSGRAGAYNEQFF.

The rearrangement links TRBV9 to TRBJ1-1; D possibly corresponds to TRBD1 (6 bases). V was pared by 5 bases and J by 0 bases, with 8 bases between. Germline V gene data show CDR1 as SGDLS and CDR2 as YYNGEE. The CDR3 is made up of 13 amino acids. CDR3 region: CASRGQLNTEAFF. The DNA for the CDR3 is TGTGCCAGCAGAGGACAGTTGAACACTGAAGCTTTCTTT.

The V and J genes are TRBV18 and TRBJ1-6; D not certain. This CDR3 is built from 12 residues. Trimming took 5 bases from V and 7 from J, leaving 6 bases between them. Looked up from germline, CDR1 is KGHSH and CDR2 is LQKENI. The CDR3 here is CASSTENSPLHF. The DNA for the CDR3 is TGTGCCAGCTCAACAGAAAATTCACCCCTCCACTTT. The full variable domain, its missing parts supplied by reference TRBV18 and TRBJ1-6, is NAGVMQNPRHLVRRRGQEARLRCSPMKGHSHVYWYRQLPEEGLKFMVYLQKENIIDESGMPKERFSAEFPKEGPSILRIQQVVRGDSAAYFCASSTENSPLHFGNGTRLTVT.

This clone was recorded once. The chain uses TRBV2 and TRBJ1-1; D unclear. The CDR3 loop spans 14 amino acids. Looked up from germline, CDR1 is SNHLY and CDR2 is FYNNEI. With 5 bases removed from V and 1 base from J, the gap between germline ends came to 11 bases. The CDR3 sequence: CASSLKGANTEAFF. The DNA of the CDR3 is TGTGCCAGCAGTCTAAAGGGAGCGAACACTGAAGCTTTCTTT.